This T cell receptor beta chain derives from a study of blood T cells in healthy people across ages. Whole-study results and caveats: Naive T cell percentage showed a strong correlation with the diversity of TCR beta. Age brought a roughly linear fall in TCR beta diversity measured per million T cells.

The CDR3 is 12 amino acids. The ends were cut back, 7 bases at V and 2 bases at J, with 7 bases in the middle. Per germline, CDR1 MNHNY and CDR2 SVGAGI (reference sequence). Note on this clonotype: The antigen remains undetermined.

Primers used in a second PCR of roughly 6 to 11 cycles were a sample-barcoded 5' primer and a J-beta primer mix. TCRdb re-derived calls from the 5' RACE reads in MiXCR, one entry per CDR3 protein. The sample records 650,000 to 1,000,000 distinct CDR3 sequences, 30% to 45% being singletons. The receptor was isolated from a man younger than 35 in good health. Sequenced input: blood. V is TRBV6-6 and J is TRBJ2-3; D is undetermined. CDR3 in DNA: TGTGCCAGCACCGGGCCCACAGATACGCAGTATTTT. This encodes CASTGPTDTQYF.